This TCR beta chain was retrieved from a study of OX40 agonist ivuxolimab in advanced cancers. Anyone with autoimmune disease history or systemic immunosuppression was excluded. Notes on this clone: The antigen is not known.

After removal of 5 bases from V and 3 bases from J, the junction contained 5 bases not matched to a gene. The germline gives CDR1 SNHLY, CDR2 FYNNEI. This CDR3 has 15 residues. Only in-frame clones appear in the TCRdb table, and some are missing; sequencing was by immunoSEQ multiplex PCR. Of tens of thousands of clones in the sample, roughly 90% were seen once. Findings and caveats of the study: Partial responders treated at 0.1-3.0 mg/kg exhibited clonal expansion among the lowest measured.

This sequence originates from an adult with an advanced solid tumor such as melanoma, head and neck, liver or kidney cancer. This rearrangement joins TRBV2 to TRBJ2-1, with TRBD2 matching 9 bases. The sample in question was CD4+ or CD8+ T cells sorted from blood, obtained in a trial of the OX40 agonist ivuxolimab. The CDR3 is CASSLYSGSYNEQFF. The CDR3 DNA reads TGTGCCAGCAGTCTATATAGCGGGAGCTACAATGAGCAGTTCTTC.